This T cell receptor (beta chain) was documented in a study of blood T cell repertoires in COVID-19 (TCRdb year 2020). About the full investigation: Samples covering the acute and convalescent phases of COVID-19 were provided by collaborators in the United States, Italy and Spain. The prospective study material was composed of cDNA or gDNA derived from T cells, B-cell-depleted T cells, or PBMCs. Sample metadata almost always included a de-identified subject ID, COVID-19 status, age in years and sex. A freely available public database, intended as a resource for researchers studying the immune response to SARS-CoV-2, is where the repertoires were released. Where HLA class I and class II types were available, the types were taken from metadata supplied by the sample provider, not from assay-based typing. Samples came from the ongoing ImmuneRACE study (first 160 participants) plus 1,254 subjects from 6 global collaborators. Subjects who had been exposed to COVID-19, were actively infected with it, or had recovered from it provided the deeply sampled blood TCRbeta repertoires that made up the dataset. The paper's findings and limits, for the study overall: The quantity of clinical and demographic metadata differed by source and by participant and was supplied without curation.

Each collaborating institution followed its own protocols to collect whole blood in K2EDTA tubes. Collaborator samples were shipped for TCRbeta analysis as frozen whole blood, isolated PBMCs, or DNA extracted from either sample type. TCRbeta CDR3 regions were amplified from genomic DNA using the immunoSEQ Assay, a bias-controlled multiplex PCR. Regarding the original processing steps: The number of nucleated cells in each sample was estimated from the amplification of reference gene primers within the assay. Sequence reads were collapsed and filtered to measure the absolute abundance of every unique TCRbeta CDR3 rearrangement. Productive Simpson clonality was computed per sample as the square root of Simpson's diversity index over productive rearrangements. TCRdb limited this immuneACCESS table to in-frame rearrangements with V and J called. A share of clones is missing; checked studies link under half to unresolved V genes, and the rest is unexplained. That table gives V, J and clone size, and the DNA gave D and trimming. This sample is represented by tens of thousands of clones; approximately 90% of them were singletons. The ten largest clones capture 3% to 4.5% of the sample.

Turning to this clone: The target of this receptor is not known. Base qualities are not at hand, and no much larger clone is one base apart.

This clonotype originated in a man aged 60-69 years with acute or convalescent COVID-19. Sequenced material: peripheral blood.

The nucleotide sequence is given as TGTGCCAGCAGCCAAGATGTGGTAGCGGGTCTTCTAACCGGGGAGCTGTTTTTT. This encodes CASSQDVVAGLLTGELFF. The rearrangement combines TRBV7-2 with TRBJ2-2; 7 of the junction bases match TRBD2. The CDR3 goes from the cysteine to the phenylalanine over 18 residues. The only DNA kept is the CDR3, 54 bases in frame from the first base. Compared with germline, V lacks 5 bases and J lacks 5 bases; bases without a gene match: 17. In the germline V gene, CDR1 corresponds to SGHTA and CDR2 to FQGNSA. Extended through the reference TRBV7-2 and TRBJ2-2 proteins, this CDR3 yields the full variable domain: GAGVSQSPSNKVTEKGKDVELRCDPISGHTALYWYRQSLGQGLEFLIYFQGNSAPDKSGLPSDRFSAERTGGSVSTLTIQRTQQEDSAVYLCASSQDVVAGLLTGELFFGEGSRLTVL.